Listed below are T cell receptor beta chains from one sample, sequenced in a study of blood T cell repertoires in COVID-19. Method: immunoSEQ multiplex PCR; TCRdb's copy keeps in-frame clones and lacks some. The table includes 120,000 or so clones, about 86% detected once. What was sequenced was peripheral blood. These receptors originate from a woman in her forties or fifties with acute or convalescent COVID-19. Each CDR3 is given with its conserved first and last residue. The order of the fields is J gene, clone size, V gene, D gene, CDR3 protein, CDR3 DNA. D genes are given only for firm matches. Clone size is stated in some rows and not others, as once, few, many or a class when expanded.

TRBJ1-6	.	TRBV4-3	TRBD1	CASSQDPRTGSSYNSPLHF	TGCGCCAGCAGCCAAGATCCTCGGACAGGGAGCTCCTATAATTCACCCCTCCACTTT
TRBJ2-2	.	TRBV9	.	CASSVGGLSIGGTGELFF	TGTGCCAGCAGCGTAGGTGGACTCTCCATTGGGGGGACCGGGGAGCTGTTTTTT
TRBJ1-2	.	TRBV25-1	.	CASSESVVETYGYTF	TGTGCCAGCAGTGAATCGGTGGTGGAGACGTATGGCTACACCTTC
TRBJ2-2	once	TRBV6-5	.	CASRLADWVTGELFF	TGTGCCAGCAGGTTGGCCGACTGGGTCACCGGGGAGCTGTTTTTT
TRBJ2-6	.	TRBV27	.	CASSLIRSGANVLTF	TGTGCCAGCAGTTTAATCCGGTCTGGGGCCAACGTCCTGACTTTC
TRBJ1-1	.	TRBV18	.	CASSALSRQGGTEAFF	TGTGCCAGCTCTGCACTGTCTCGGCAGGGAGGCACTGAAGCTTTCTTT
TRBJ2-2	.	TRBV4-1	.	CASSPSNTGELFF	TGCGCCAGCAGCCCCAGTAACACCGGGGAGCTGTTTTTT
TRBJ1-1	.	TRBV12-3/TRBV12-4	.	CASSPLLSLRAFF	TGTGCCAGCAGCCCCCTCTTAAGTCTGCGGGCTTTCTTT
TRBJ1-2	few	TRBV18	TRBD1	CASSPRQGDGYTF	TGTGCCAGCTCACCGCGGCAGGGGGATGGCTACACCTTC
TRBJ2-2	.	TRBV6-2/TRBV6-3	TRBD2	CASSYLAGVLGELFF	TGTGCCAGCAGTTACCTAGCGGGAGTACTCGGGGAGCTGTTTTTT
TRBJ1-2	.	TRBV7-2	TRBD1	CASSLGTGDYGYTF	TGTGCCAGCAGTCTTGGGACAGGGGACTATGGCTACACCTTC